The clone carrying this T cell receptor beta chain has ten or more counts. Its specificity is unknown. Amplification of TCR beta CDR3 regions used RNA as the template. The primer set for the first-round RT-PCR of the TCR CDR3 was HTBI. TCRdb called the multiplex PCR reads again in MiXCR, with one record for every CDR3 protein. The sample has 350,000 or so distinct CDR3 sequences, about a sixth seen once. CDR1 is LNHNV and CDR2 is YYDKDF in the germline V gene (reference sequence). The CDR3 length is 17 residues. V trimming: 0 bases; J trimming: 3 bases; junction bases outside the gene matches: 7. The sample originates from a study of T cells in Graves' hyperthyroidism and ophthalmopathy. The study's findings and limits: Among clonotypes expanded in thyroid above 0.001, most were also found in blood.

J is TRBJ1-5 and V is TRBV15; TRBD1 agrees at 8 bases. Sample: blood. The source is a woman aged 40 to 49 with Graves' ophthalmopathy. This CDR3 reads CATSRDLDRVVNQPQHF. The DNA of the CDR3 is TGTGCCACCAGCAGAGATTTGGACAGGGTGGTCAATCAGCCCCAGCATTTT.